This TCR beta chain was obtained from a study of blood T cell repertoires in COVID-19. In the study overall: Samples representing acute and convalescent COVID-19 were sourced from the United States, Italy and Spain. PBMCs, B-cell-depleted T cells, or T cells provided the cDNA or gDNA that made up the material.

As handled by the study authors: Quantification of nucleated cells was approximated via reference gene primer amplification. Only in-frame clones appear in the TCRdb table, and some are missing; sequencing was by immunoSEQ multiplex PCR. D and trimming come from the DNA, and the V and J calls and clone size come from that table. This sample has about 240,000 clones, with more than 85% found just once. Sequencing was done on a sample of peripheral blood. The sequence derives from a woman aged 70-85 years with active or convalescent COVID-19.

CDR3 protein: CAISERGNQPQHF. The CDR3 DNA reads as TGTGCCATCAGTGAGAGGGGGAATCAGCCCCAGCATTTT. The chain is built from TRBV10-3 and TRBJ1-5; a weak D match, TRBD1 (6 bases). The CDR3 has 13 residues. Germline V gene sequence: CDR1 ENHRY, CDR2 SYGVKD. Trimming removed 2 bases at V and 4 bases at J, with 6 bases between.